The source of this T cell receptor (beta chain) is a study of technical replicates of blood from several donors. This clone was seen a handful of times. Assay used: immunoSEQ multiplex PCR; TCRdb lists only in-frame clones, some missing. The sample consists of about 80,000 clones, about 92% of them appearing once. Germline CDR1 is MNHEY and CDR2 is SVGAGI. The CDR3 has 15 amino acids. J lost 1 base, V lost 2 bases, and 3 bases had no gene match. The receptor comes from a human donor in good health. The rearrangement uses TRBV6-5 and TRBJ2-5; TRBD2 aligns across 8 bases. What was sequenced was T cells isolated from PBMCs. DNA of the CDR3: TGTGCCAGCAGTTACAGCGGGAGACGCCAAGAGACCCAGTACTTC. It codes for CASSYSGRRQETQYF.